The rows below give T cell receptor beta chains drawn from one sample of a study of T cell changes during pregnancy in multiple sclerosis. The data were produced by immunoSEQ multiplex PCR, yet TCRdb's version contains in-frame clones alone and is incomplete. The sample shows about 60,000 clones, roughly 92% of them seen only once. The sample here was CD8+ T cells from peripheral blood mononuclear cells, taken in the second trimester of pregnancy. These receptors all stem from a female donor with multiple sclerosis, enrolled in a pregnancy study. Both conserved end residues are part of each CDR3. Only some rows state a clone size, as once, few, many or a class for expanded clones.

v_call | clone_size | cdr3_aa
TRBV7-9 | - | CASSNNGVPDYEQYF
TRBV29-1 | - | CSYREGGYEQYF
TRBV27 | once | CASSLSSGRGNQPQHF
TRBV14 | - | CASSQVGLGEQYF
TRBV27 | - | CASSSGGLSQETQYF
TRBV19 | - | CASSPPPDTGELFF
TRBV5-6 | - | CASSLGGQGFYEQYF
TRBV27 | - | CASGPGRTYEQYF
TRBV2 | - | CASSVGVNQPQHF
TRBV5-5 | - | CASREWDSTYEQYF
TRBV7-3 | - | CASSSRSGSVNEQFF
TRBV6-4 | - | CASSASLTGDYGYTF
TRBV15 | - | CATSVGGNYGHTF
TRBV30 | once | CAWSVRGAGAQPQHF
TRBV27 | - | CASSLSSDYEQYF
TRBV6-1 | - | CASSERGTVYSNQPQHF
TRBV20-1 | - | CSARGYTEAFF
TRBV27 | - | CASSFSGSYEQYF
TRBV5-1 | - | CASSRTGGREQYF
TRBV6-1 | - | CARVKYRGTNGYTF
TRBV6-1 | - | CASSAEADSNYGYTF
TRBV7-8 | - | CASSLILDSPEQYF
TRBV6-6 | - | CASRAGTRETQYF
TRBV27 | few | CASSSLGTYGYTF
TRBV9 | - | CASSVNPGTEAFF
TRBV7-9 | - | CASSLGQDEAFF
TRBV18 | - | CASSPVSGVYGYTF
TRBV5-4 | - | CASSLVNSLMNTEAFF
TRBV7-2 | - | CASRTDRVDTQYF
TRBV2 | - | CASSDGTGGWSYEQYF
TRBV6-5 | - | CASSFGQGARYEQYF
TRBV28 | - | CASSPSGISYEQYF
TRBV29-1 | - | CSVDSQDRGYEQYF
TRBV2 | - | CASSEGTSLFNEQFF
TRBV6-5 | - | CASSYAGSDGYTF
TRBV9 | - | CASSGGTGRTGELFF
TRBV2 | - | CASRAGGVTDYEQYF
TRBV4-2 | - | CAFRRPEGNEQFF
TRBV10-3 | - | CAISGPTSGRFTDTQYF
TRBV30 | - | CAWSALAASTDTQYF
TRBV6-6 | - | CASRQGVNTEAFF
TRBV7-8 | - | CASSLDTGTGLETQYF
TRBV28 | once | CASSLSGQAVNTEAFF
TRBV27 | - | CASRPQGFQETQYF
TRBV9 | - | CASSVGTSGYEQYF
TRBV18 | - | CASSGEGLDYGYTF
TRBV2 | - | CASSEELPYEQYF
TRBV5-1 | - | CASSLAGAGSDGYTF
TRBV6-6 | - | CASVQGTGNTIYF
TRBV4-2 | - | CASSQDPNSGGYTF
TRBV6-5 | - | CASNFLSGSRDTQYF
TRBV27 | - | CASSPATESYGYTF
TRBV29-1 | - | CSARGEINTGELFF